This TCR beta chain was captured in a study of PD-L1 blockade in urothelial cancer. Study in general: Blood underwent analysis 3 weeks (second dose) and 6 weeks after treatment began. A median blood sample held around 150,000 T cells and 75,000 to 85,000 unique TCRs. Points from the study as a whole: Better survival was forecast by a pretreatment blood TCR clonality below the median.

Germline V gene data show CDR1 as SGHRS and CDR2 as YFSETQ. With V trimmed by 8 bases and J by 10 bases, 9 bases remained unmatched. The CDR3 loop spans 14 amino acids. Points on this clone: Antigen specificity is unknown. Other DNA sequences within the sample encode an identical CDR3.

Time point noted: pretreatment peripheral blood. Measured with immunoSEQ multiplex PCR; TCRdb has only the in-frame clones, and not every one. The sample includes about 72,000 clones, approximately 83% of them seen just once. This chain links TRBV5-1 with TRBJ1-6; TRBD1 matches 10 bases. The sample was PBMCs, taken around atezolizumab (anti-PD-L1) treatment. The sequence derives from a man aged 55-75 years with urothelial cancer. The CDR3 region is CASSEGTGVSPLHF. The CDR3 DNA is TGCGCCAGTTCCGAAGGGACAGGGGTCTCACCCCTCCACTTT.